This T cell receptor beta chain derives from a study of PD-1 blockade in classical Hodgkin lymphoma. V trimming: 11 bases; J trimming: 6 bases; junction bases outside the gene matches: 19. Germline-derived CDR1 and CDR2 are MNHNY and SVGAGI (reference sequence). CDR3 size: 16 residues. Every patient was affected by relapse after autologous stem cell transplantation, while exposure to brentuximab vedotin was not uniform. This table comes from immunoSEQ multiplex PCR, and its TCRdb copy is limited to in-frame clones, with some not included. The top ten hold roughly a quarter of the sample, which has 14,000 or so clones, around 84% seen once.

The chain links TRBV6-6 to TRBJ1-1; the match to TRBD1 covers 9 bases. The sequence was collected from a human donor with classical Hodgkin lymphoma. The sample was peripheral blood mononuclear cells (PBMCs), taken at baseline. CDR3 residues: CAADAPGQGKGAEAFF. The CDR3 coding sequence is TGTGCCGCCGATGCTCCGGGACAGGGAAAAGGTGCTGAAGCTTTCTTT.